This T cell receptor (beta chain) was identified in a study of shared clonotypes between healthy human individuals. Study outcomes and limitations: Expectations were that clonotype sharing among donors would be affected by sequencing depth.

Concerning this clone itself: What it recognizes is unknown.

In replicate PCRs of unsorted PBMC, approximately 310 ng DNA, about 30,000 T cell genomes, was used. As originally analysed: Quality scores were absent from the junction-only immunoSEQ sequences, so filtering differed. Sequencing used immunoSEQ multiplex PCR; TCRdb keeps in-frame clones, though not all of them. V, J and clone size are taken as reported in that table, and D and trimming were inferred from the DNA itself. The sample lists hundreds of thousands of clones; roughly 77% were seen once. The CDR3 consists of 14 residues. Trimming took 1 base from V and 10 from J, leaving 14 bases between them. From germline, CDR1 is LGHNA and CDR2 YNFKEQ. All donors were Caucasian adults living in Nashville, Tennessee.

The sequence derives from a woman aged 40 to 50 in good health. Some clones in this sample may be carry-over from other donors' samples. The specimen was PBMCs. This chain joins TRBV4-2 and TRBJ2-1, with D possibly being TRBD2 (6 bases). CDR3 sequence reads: CASSQVVGRGEQFF. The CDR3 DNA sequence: TGTGCCAGCAGCCAAGTGGTGGGACGGGGGGAGCAGTTCTTC.